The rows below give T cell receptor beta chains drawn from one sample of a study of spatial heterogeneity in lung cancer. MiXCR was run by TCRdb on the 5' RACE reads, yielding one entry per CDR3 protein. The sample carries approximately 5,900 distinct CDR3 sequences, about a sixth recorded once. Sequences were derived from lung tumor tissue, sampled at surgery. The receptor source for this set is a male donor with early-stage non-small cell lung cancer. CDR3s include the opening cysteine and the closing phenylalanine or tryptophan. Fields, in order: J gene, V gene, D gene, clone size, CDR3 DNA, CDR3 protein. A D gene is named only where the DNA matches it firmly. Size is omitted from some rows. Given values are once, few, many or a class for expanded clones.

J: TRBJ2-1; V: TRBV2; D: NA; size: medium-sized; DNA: TGTGCCAGCAGTGAAGAAGACGCAGGGTACAATGAGCAGTTCTTC; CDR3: CASSEEDAGYNEQFF
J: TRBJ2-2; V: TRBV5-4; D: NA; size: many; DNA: TGTGCCAGCAGCTTGAAACAGGAGAACACCGGGGAGCTGTTTTTT; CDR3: CASSLKQENTGELFF
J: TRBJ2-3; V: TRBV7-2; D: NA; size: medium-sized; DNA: TGTGCCAGCAGCTTAACACTAGCAGATACGCAGTATTTT; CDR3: CASSLTLADTQYF
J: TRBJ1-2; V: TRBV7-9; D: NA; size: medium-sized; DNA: TGTGCCAGCGGACGACAGAACTATGGCTACACCTTC; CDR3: CASGRQNYGYTF
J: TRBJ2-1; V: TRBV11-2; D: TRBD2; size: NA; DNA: TGTGCCAGCAGCAAAGACGGACTAGCTCCCGATGAGCAGTTCTTC; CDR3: CASSKDGLAPDEQFF
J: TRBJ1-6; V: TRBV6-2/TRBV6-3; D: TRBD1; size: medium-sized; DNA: TGTGCCAGCAATCCGGGACAGTATAATTCACCCCTCCACTTT; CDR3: CASNPGQYNSPLHF
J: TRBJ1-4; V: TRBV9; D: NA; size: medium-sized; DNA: TGTGCCAGCAGCGGCAGAGCTGGTAATGAAAAACTGTTTTTT; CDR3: CASSGRAGNEKLFF
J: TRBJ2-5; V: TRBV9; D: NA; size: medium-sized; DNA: TGTGCCAGCAGCGGTAAGGGCGCGGAGACCCAGTACTTC; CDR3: CASSGKGAETQYF
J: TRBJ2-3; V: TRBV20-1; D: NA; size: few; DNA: TGCAGTGCAAGGAGGGCAGCTCTCGGCACAGATACGCAGTATTTT; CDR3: CSARRAALGTDTQYF
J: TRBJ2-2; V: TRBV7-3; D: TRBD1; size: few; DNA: TGTGCCAGCAGCGCCCATGGGACAGGGGTTACCGGGGAGCTGTTTTTT; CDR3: CASSAHGTGVTGELFF
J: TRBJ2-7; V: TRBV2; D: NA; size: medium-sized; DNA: TGTGCCAGCACGGGTGACTCCTACGAGCAGTACTTC; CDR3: CASTGDSYEQYF
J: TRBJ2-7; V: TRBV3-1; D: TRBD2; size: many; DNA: TGTGCCAGCAGCCAAGATAGGCGGGGGGGCCGCGAGCAGTACTTC; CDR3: CASSQDRRGGREQYF
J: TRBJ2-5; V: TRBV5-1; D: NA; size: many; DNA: TGCGCCAGCAGCCAGACAGGAAACCAAGAGACCCAGTACTTC; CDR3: CASSQTGNQETQYF
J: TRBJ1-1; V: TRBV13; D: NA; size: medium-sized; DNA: TGTGCCAGCAGCCTTGACAGGAACACTGAAGCTTTCTTT; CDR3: CASSLDRNTEAFF
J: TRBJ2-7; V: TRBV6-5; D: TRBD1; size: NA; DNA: TGTGCCAGCAGTTACGGGACAGGGACCCGGGAGCAGTACTTC; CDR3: CASSYGTGTREQYF
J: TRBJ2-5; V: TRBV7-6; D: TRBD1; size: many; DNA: TGTGCCAGCAGCATGGGACAGGGTGGGACCCAGTACTTC; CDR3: CASSMGQGGTQYF
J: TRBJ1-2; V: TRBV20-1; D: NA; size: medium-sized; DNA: TGCAGTGCTAATTTCCCCGAGGCTAACTATGGCTACACCTTC; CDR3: CSANFPEANYGYTF
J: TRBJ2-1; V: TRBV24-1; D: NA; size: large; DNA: TGTGCCACCAGGGGCCGGGGAGTCTCCTACAATGAGCAGTTCTTC; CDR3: CATRGRGVSYNEQFF
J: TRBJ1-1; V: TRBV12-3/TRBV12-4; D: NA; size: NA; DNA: TGTGCCAGCAGTTTACTAAGAATGAACACTGAAGCTTTCTTT; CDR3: CASSLLRMNTEAFF